The 11 T cell receptor beta chains below all came from one sample that was sequenced in a study of cytomegalovirus exposure and HLA in healthy donors. Primers for the PCR totalled 60 Vbeta and 13 Jbeta. Data came from immunoSEQ multiplex PCR; TCRdb stores just in-frame clones and leaves some out. The sample gives approximately 100,000 clones, 65% to 90% of which show up once; 1.2% is in the top ten. Sequencing was done on a sample of PBMCs. Receptor source: a woman aged 18-30 years in good health and CMV-seronegative.

The chain uses TRBV10-1 and TRBJ1-5; the match to TRBD1 covers 10 bases. Trimming cost V 4 bases and J 10 bases; bases outside gene matches: 7. This CDR3 is 14 amino acids long. Per germline, CDR1 WNHNN and CDR2 SYGVQD (reference sequence). The CDR3 sequence is CASSVRTGGIPQHF. CDR3 DNA: TGCGCCAGCAGTGTTAGGACAGGGGGAATACCCCAGCATTTT.

The rearrangement uses TRBV13 and TRBJ2-4; 10 bases fit TRBD1. Germline V lookup: CDR1 PRHDT, CDR2 FYEKMQ (reference sequence). The J segment lost 6 bases and the V segment lost 5 bases, leaving 13 bases of the junction unmatched. This CDR3 is built from 17 residues. The CDR3 here is CASSRTAWTGGINIQYF. The CDR3 bases are TGTGCCAGCAGCCGTACCGCTTGGACAGGGGGGATAAACATTCAGTACTTC.

V is TRBV28 and J is TRBJ2-5; 13 nucleotides align to TRBD2. Germline V CDR1 and CDR2: MDHEN, SYDVKM. The CDR3 loop spans 17 amino acids. V shed 4 bases, J shed 2 bases, and the junction held 7 bases outside the gene matches. DNA of the CDR3: TGTGCCAGCAGTTCTGGGACTAGCGGGATAAGGCAAGAGACCCAGTACTTC. It specifies CASSSGTSGIRQETQYF.

The chain links TRBV11-3 to TRBJ2-7; D is possibly TRBD2 (5 bases). V shed 1 base and J shed 5 bases, with 9 bases lying between them. CDR1 and CDR2 from the germline V gene are SGHNT and YENEEA. The CDR3 contains 13 residues. The CDR3 region is CASSLGPRDEQYF. CDR3 in DNA: TGTGCCAGCAGCTTAGGACCGCGGGACGAGCAGTACTTC.

This clone showed up just a few times. The rearrangement uses TRBV7-2 and TRBJ1-6; D is unclear. CDR3 length equals 15 residues. Germline V lookup: CDR1 SGHTA, CDR2 FQGNSA. The ends were cut back, 1 base at V and 5 bases at J, with 9 bases in the middle. In nucleotides, the CDR3 is TGTGCCAGCAGCTTAGACAGTCTTGATAATTCACCCCTCCACTTT. This codes for CASSLDSLDNSPLHF.

The chain uses TRBV5-5 and TRBJ1-1; unclear D gene. The V gene lost 3 bases and the J gene lost 0 bases, with 12 bases spanning the gap. In germline, CDR1 is SGHKS, CDR2 YYEKEE (reference sequence). The CDR3 length is 15 residues. CDR3 in amino acids: CASSSREGLNTEAFF. DNA for the CDR3: TGTGCCAGCAGCTCTCGGGAGGGCTTGAACACTGAAGCTTTCTTT.

The chain has TRBV6-1 and TRBJ2-5; D is perhaps TRBD2 (6 bases). V lost 2 bases, J lost 11 bases, and 18 bases lay in between. Germline V gives CDR1 MNHNS, CDR2 SASEGT. CDR3 size: 14 residues. The CDR3, as DNA: TGTGCCAGCAGTGAACATCGGCGACTAGTTTCTCAGTACTTC. It yields the protein CASSEHRRLVSQYF.

The chain employs TRBV23-1 and TRBJ1-1; TRBD1 aligns across 8 bases. TRBV23-1 is annotated as an ORF whose role is uncertain. The CDR3 has 15 residues. V shed 7 bases, J shed 8 bases, and the junction held 15 bases outside the gene matches. The DNA for the CDR3 is TGCGCCAGCACATACGGACAGGGTCAATGGGTGGAAGCTTTCTTT. It yields the protein CASTYGQGQWVEAFF.

The CDR3 DNA sequence: TGTGCCAGCAGTGAAGCGCAGGGGGCGCCGAACACTGAAGCTTTCTTT. Residues: CASSEAQGAPNTEAFF. This chain joins TRBV2 and TRBJ1-1, with TRBD1 identical over 8 bases. The junction had 4 bases not matched to a gene; V was cut back by 0 bases and J by 1 base. Per the germline V gene, CDR1 is SNHLY and CDR2 is FYNNEI. This CDR3 has 16 residues.

This chain joins TRBV7-9 and TRBJ2-7; 7 positions match TRBD1. Germline V gene lookup returns CDR1 SEHNR and CDR2 FQNEAQ (reference sequence). The CDR3 consists of 13 residues. Losses at the gene ends were 6 bases for V and 4 bases for J; bases not matched to a gene: 6. CDR3 nucleotides: TGTGCCAGCAGTCAGGTGGGACAGTACGAGCAGTACTTC. This sequence encodes CASSQVGQYEQYF. The full variable domain, in which reference TRBV7-9 and TRBJ2-7 provide the parts outside the CDR3, is DTGVSQNPRHKITKRGQNVTFRCDPISEHNRLYWYRQTLGQGPEFLTYFQNEAQLEKSRLLSDRFSAERPKGSFSTLEIQRTEQGDSAMYLCASSQVGQYEQYFGPGTRLTVT.

This sequence joins TRBV27 and TRBJ2-5, with 8 bases matching TRBD1. Germline V gives CDR1 MNHEY, CDR2 SMNVEV (reference sequence). The CDR3 loop spans 13 amino acids. V lost 5 bases to trimming and J lost 4 bases; unmatched junction nucleotides: 3. CDR3 in DNA: TGTGCCAGCAGTGTACAGGGGGGAGAGACCCAGTACTTC. Amino acids: CASSVQGGETQYF.